Listed below are T cell receptor beta chains from one sample, sequenced in a study of cytomegalovirus exposure and HLA in healthy donors. Sequencing was performed with immunoSEQ multiplex PCR; in TCRdb, only in-frame clones are kept and a portion is missing. The sample has 100,000 to 150,000 clones, 82% seen once. Sequencing used PBMCs. Receptor source: a boy aged 2 to 10 in good health and CMV-seronegative. The CDR3 runs from the conserved cysteine through the conserved F or W. The order of the fields is V gene, clone size, D gene, J gene, CDR3 DNA, CDR3 protein. A D gene is named only where the DNA matches it firmly. Clone size is stated in some rows and not others, as once, few, many or a class when expanded.

TRBV19	-	TRBD1	TRBJ1-1	TGTGCCAGTAGTGGGCGGACAGGGCCATGGCGGAACACTGAAGCTTTCTTT	CASSGRTGPWRNTEAFF
TRBV7-9	-	TRBD1	TRBJ2-7	TGTGCCAGCAGCCCACAGGGGAACCCATACGAGCAGTACTTC	CASSPQGNPYEQYF
TRBV19	-	-	TRBJ1-5	TGTGCCAGTAGTATAGGGGGGCGAACCCAGCATTTT	CASSIGGRTQHF
TRBV9	-	TRBD2	TRBJ2-1	TGTGCCAGCAGCGTAGTACCCCGATCGCTAGCGGGAGACAATGAGCAGTTCTTC	CASSVVPRSLAGDNEQFF
TRBV6-5	-	-	TRBJ2-1	TGTGCCAGCAGTTACGCCCAGGTTAATGAGCAGTTCTTC	CASSYAQVNEQFF
TRBV28	-	-	TRBJ2-2	TGTGCCAGCAGTCCGTGGGAGAAAACCGGGGAGCTGTTTTTT	CASSPWEKTGELFF
TRBV14	-	TRBD1	TRBJ1-2	TGTGCCAGCAGCCGGAACGACAGGGTACGCGATGGCTACACCTTC	CASSRNDRVRDGYTF
TRBV29-1	-	TRBD1	TRBJ2-7	TGCAGCGCCCTAAGGACAGGGGGGTACGAGCAGTACTTC	CSALRTGGYEQYF
TRBV6-1	-	TRBD1	TRBJ1-2	TGTGCCAGCAGTCCGACAGGGGGCGGCTATGGCTACACCTTC	CASSPTGGGYGYTF
TRBV9	-	TRBD2	TRBJ2-3	TGTGCCAGCAGCGTATCGGGAGGGCCCGCAGATACGCAGTATTTT	CASSVSGGPADTQYF
TRBV19	-	TRBD2	TRBJ2-1	TGTGCCAGTAGTGGGACTAGCGGAAGCTCCTACAATGAGCAGTTCTTC	CASSGTSGSSYNEQFF
TRBV7-7	-	TRBD1	TRBJ2-7	TGTGCTAGCAGCTTCGGTACAGGGGGTTCCTACGAGCAGTACTTC	CASSFGTGGSYEQYF
TRBV5-1	once	-	TRBJ2-1	TGCGCCAGCAGCTTGGATAGAAATGAGCAGTTCTTC	CASSLDRNEQFF
TRBV7-8	-	-	TRBJ1-5	TGTGCCAGCAGCTTAGAGGCGGCTAAGAGCAATCAGCCCCAGCATTTT	CASSLEAAKSNQPQHF
TRBV5-4	-	TRBD1	TRBJ2-3	TGTGCCAGCAGCTTGGGGGGACAGGGAAGGATCACAGATACGCAGTATTTT	CASSLGGQGRITDTQYF
TRBV10-3	-	TRBD2	TRBJ2-1	TGTGCCATCAGTGTAGTACTAGCGGGAGGACCTAGCTCCTACAATGAGCAGTTCTTC	CAISVVLAGGPSSYNEQFF
TRBV7-2	once	TRBD1	TRBJ1-1	TGTGCCAGCAGCTTAGACGGGACAGGGGTTTTGAAAGCTTTCTTT	CASSLDGTGVLKAFF
TRBV19	once	-	TRBJ2-1	TGTGCCAGTAGTATATATTCGGGCAGGGGTTACAATGAGCAGTTCTTC	CASSIYSGRGYNEQFF
TRBV30	-	TRBD1	TRBJ2-7	TGTGCCTGGAGTGGACAGGGGGCGTTACGGCAGTACTTC	CAWSGQGALRQYF
TRBV5-1	-	TRBD2	TRBJ2-1	TGCGCCAGCAGCTGGGGGGGTACCTACAATGAGCAGTTCTTC	CASSWGGTYNEQFF
TRBV9	-	TRBD2	TRBJ2-2	TGTGCCAGCAGCGCCAGACTAGCGGCCGGGGAGCTGTTTTTT	CASSARLAAGELFF
TRBV13	-	-	TRBJ2-5	TGTGCCAGCAGTGGAACAGTGGGAGAGACCCAGTACTTC	CASSGTVGETQYF
TRBV6-6	-	-	TRBJ2-3	TGTGCCAGCAGGGCCCATCAGGGAACAGATACGCAGTATTTT	CASRAHQGTDTQYF
TRBV7-9	many	TRBD1	TRBJ1-4	TGTGCCAGCAGCTACTCGGACAGGGGATATGAAAAACTGTTTTTT	CASSYSDRGYEKLFF
TRBV15	-	TRBD1	TRBJ2-7	TGTGCCACCAGCAGAACTAAGGGACAGGGGCTCGATGGCGAGCAGTACTTC	CATSRTKGQGLDGEQYF
TRBV9	-	-	TRBJ1-5	TGTGCCAGCAGCGTAGCAGGGGAGAATCAGCCCCAGCATTTT	CASSVAGENQPQHF
TRBV7-7	-	TRBD1	TRBJ2-5	TGTGCTAGCAGCTTAGGGACAGTCGGGTACCAAGAGACCCAGTACTTC	CASSLGTVGYQETQYF
TRBV30	-	TRBD1	TRBJ2-7	TGTGCCTGGAGTTTAGGGGACAGGGGTGACCTAAAGCAGTACTTC	CAWSLGDRGDLKQYF
TRBV30	-	-	TRBJ2-3	TGTGCCTGGAGTCCAGCGGTCACAGATACGCAGTATTTT	CAWSPAVTDTQYF
TRBV7-3	-	TRBD2	TRBJ2-1	TGTGCCAGCAGCTCTAGCGGGAGCAGAGGAAATGAGCAGTTCTTC	CASSSSGSRGNEQFF
TRBV7-2	-	TRBD1	TRBJ1-2	TGTGCCAGCAGCTCCGATGGGACAGGGCACTATGGCTACACCTTC	CASSSDGTGHYGYTF
TRBV11-2	-	-	TRBJ1-1	TGTGCCAGCAGCGACTCTGGGGGGGCGGGCACTGAAGCTTTCTTT	CASSDSGGAGTEAFF
TRBV14	-	-	TRBJ2-5	TGTGCCAGCAGCCAAGAAGGGGGGGCGCCGGAAGAGACCCAGTACTTC	CASSQEGGAPEETQYF
TRBV28	-	-	TRBJ1-2	TGTGCTCTTAAACAGAGTCAGAAGGATGGCTACACCTTC	CALKQSQKDGYTF
TRBV4-3	-	-	TRBJ1-2	TGCGCCAGCAGCCTGGGGGGGGACCCATCCCTCTATGGCTACACCTTC	CASSLGGDPSLYGYTF
TRBV10-3	-	-	TRBJ1-1	TGTGCCACGCAGGACGGGATGAACACTGAAGCTTTCTTT	CATQDGMNTEAFF
TRBV7-9	-	-	TRBJ1-1	TGTGCCAGCAGCTTAGGGACAGCGACTAACACTGAAGCTTTCTTT	CASSLGTATNTEAFF
TRBV2	-	TRBD1	TRBJ1-2	TGTGCCAGCAGGGACCCTGACAGGGCTCGCGGCTACACCTTC	CASRDPDRARGYTF
TRBV19	few	TRBD1	TRBJ1-5	TGTGCCAGTTCACCGGGACAGGGGGTCAGCAATCAGCCCCAGCATTTT	CASSPGQGVSNQPQHF
TRBV7-3	-	TRBD1	TRBJ2-7	TGTGCCAGCAGCCCGGACAGGGACCACGAGCAGTACTTC	CASSPDRDHEQYF
TRBV7-9	once	-	TRBJ1-3	TGTGCCAGCAGCTTACTTACAAGCTCTGGAAACACCATATATTTT	CASSLLTSSGNTIYF
TRBV2	-	-	TRBJ2-5	TGTGCCAGCAGTGAGGCGGACTATGTCCAAGAGACCCAGTACTTC	CASSEADYVQETQYF
TRBV6-5	-	TRBD1	TRBJ1-2	TGTGCCAGCCACCAGGGGGTCAACTATGGCTACACCTTC	CASHQGVNYGYTF
TRBV5-1	-	TRBD1	TRBJ1-2	TGCGCCAGCAGCTGGAACCCGGACAGGTTTAACTATGGCTACACCTTC	CASSWNPDRFNYGYTF
TRBV19	-	TRBD2	TRBJ2-3	TGTGCCAGTACTGGCGGGAGCGCTTCAGATACGCAGTATTTT	CASTGGSASDTQYF
TRBV5-1	once	TRBD2	TRBJ2-1	TGCGCCAGCAGCTTTCTTTTGAGTAGCGGGGAGAATGAGCAGTTCTTC	CASSFLLSSGENEQFF